This note documents a single T cell receptor (beta chain) sequence. Its antigen is currently unknown. This sample was included in a study of identical twins. Study observations and caveats: Interpretation of the results relied on cross-sectional statistical analysis and not on following the same donors.

Template switching created a universal primer site, and the cDNA included unique molecular identifiers. TCRdb processed the 5' RACE reads anew with MiXCR; each CDR3 protein has one entry. The table lists 700,000 or so distinct CDR3 sequences, under 9% of them singletons. The sample was also linked to a second study, of yellow fever vaccine responses in identical twins. As that study records: Twins reportedly showed a vaccine T cell response that seemed partly convergent and partly personalized.

The clonotype was recovered from a woman in her late teens or twenties in good health. What was sequenced was PBMCs.

The CDR3 DNA follows: TGCAGTGCCCCCGGACTAGTAACCTACAATGAGCAGTTCTTC. This gives the protein CSAPGLVTYNEQFF. The chain carries TRBV20-1 and TRBJ2-1; TRBD2 matches at 7 bases. This CDR3 contains 14 residues. Germline CDR1 and CDR2: DFQATT and SNEGSKA (reference sequence). V trimming: 6 bases; J trimming: 2 bases; junction bases outside the gene matches: 7.